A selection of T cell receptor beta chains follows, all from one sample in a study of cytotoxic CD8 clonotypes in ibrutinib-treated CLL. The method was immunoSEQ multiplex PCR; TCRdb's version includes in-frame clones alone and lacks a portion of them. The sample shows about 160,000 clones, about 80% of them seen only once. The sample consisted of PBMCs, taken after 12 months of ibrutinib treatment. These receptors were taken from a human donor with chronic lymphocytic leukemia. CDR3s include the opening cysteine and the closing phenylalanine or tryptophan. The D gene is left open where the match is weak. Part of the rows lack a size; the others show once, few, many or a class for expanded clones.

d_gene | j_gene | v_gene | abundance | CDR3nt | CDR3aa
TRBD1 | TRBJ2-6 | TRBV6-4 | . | TGTGCCAACCTGCCCGGGACAGGGGTTACTGGGGCCAACGTCCTGACTTTC | CANLPGTGVTGANVLTF
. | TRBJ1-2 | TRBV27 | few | TGTGCCAGCAGTCCACGCCTCGGCGGGGGCTACACCTTC | CASSPRLGGGYTF
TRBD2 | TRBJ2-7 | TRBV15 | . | TGTGCCACCAGCAGAGGGGGACTAGCGGCCTCCTACGAGCAGTACTTC | CATSRGGLAASYEQYF
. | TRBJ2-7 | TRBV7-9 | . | TGTGCCAGCAGCTTAAGGGAGAGGTACGAGCAGTACTTC | CASSLRERYEQYF
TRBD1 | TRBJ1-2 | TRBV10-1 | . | TGCGCCAGCAGTATAGGACAGGGCGGGAACTATGGCTACACCTTC | CASSIGQGGNYGYTF
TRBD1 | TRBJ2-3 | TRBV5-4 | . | TGTGCCAGCAGGCGGGACAGGGGCACAGATACGCAGTATTTT | CASRRDRGTDTQYF
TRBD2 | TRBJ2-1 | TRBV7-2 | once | TGTGCCAGCAGCACGGGGGGGGCAGGTTCAAATGAGCAGTTCTTC | CASSTGGAGSNEQFF
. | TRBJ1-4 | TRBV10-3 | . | TGTGCCATCAGTGAAAGGACCGATGAAAAACTGTTTTTT | CAISERTDEKLFF
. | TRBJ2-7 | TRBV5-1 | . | TGCGCCAGCAGCTGGGGAGAGAGGACAGTCTCCTACGAGCAGTACTTC | CASSWGERTVSYEQYF
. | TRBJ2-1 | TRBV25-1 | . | TGTGCCAGCAGTGAATCAAGGGGGCGGGAAGGGGGCAATGAGCAGTTCTTC | CASSESRGREGGNEQFF
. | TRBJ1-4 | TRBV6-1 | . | TGTGCCAGCAGTGAACGGGGGAGGGAAAAACTGTTTTTT | CASSERGREKLFF
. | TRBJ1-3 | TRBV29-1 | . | TGCAGCGTTGTAGGGAACTCTGGAAACACCATATATTTT | CSVVGNSGNTIYF
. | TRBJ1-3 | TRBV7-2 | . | TGTGCCAGCAGCCGACTCCCGGGGACCTCTGGAAACACCATATATTTT | CASSRLPGTSGNTIYF
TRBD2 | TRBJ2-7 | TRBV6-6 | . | TGTGCCAGCAGTTACTCGACGGGAGGGACCTACGAGCAGTACTTC | CASSYSTGGTYEQYF
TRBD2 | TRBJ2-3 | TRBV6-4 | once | TGTGCCAGCAGTGCAGTAGCGGCGGGGGGCACAGATACGCAGTATTTT | CASSAVAAGGTDTQYF
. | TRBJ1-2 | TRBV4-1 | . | TGCGCCAGCAGCCAAGGGTCCCGGCAGGTTGGGGGAGGCTACACCTTC | CASSQGSRQVGGGYTF
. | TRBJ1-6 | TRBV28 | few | TGTGCCAGCAGCCCTCTGAGGGCACCCCTCCACTTT | CASSPLRAPLHF
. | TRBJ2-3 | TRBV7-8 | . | TGTGCCAGCAGCTTAGCCCCCCCCGCGCTGGGGGGCCTCACAGATACGCAGTATTTT | CASSLAPPALGGLTDTQYF
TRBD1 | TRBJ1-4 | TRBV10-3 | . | TGTGCCATCTCCGATCTACGGGGACAGGGGGATGAAAAACTGTTTTTT | CAISDLRGQGDEKLFF
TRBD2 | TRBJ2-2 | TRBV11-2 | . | TGTGCCAGCAGCCGCGGGACTAGCGGGAACACCGGGGAGCTGTTTTTT | CASSRGTSGNTGELFF
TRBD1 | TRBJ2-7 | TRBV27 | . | TGTGCCAGCACCTTTAGACAGGGGCCCTACGAGCAGTACTTC | CASTFRQGPYEQYF
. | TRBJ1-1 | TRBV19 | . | TGTGCCAGTACAAAAAGGGAGGGCCCCATGAACACTGAAGCTTTCTTT | CASTKREGPMNTEAFF
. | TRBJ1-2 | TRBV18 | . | TGTGCCAGCTCACCACCTCTCCGGGACACCCAACGAGCTAACTATGGCTACACCTTC | CASSPPLRDTQRANYGYTF
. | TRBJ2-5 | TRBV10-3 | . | TGTGCCATCTCCCGTTCGGGTCAAGAGACCCAGTACTTC | CAISRSGQETQYF
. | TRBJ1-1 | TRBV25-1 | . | TGTGCCAGCAGTGAGTTAAGGGGCCCTGAAGCTTTCTTT | CASSELRGPEAFF
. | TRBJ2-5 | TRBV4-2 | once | TGTGCCAGCAGCCAAGAGGGGCGGGTGGGGGAGACCCAGTACTTC | CASSQEGRVGETQYF
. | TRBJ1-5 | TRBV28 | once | TGTGCCAGCAGTTGGTATAGCAATCAGCCCCAGCATTTT | CASSWYSNQPQHF
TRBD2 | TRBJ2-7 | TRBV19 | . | TGTGCCAGTAGTGCCCGGACTAGCGGCGGACAACCCGAGCAGTACTTC | CASSARTSGGQPEQYF
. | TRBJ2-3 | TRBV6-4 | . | TGTGCCAGCTCTTCGGGACTTAGCACAGATACGCAGTATTTT | CASSSGLSTDTQYF
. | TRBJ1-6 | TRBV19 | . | TGTGCCAGTAGTCGCCAGGGGAATCGTTGGTCACCCCTCCACTTT | CASSRQGNRWSPLHF
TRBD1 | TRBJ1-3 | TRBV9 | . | TGTGCCAGCAGCGGATATATCAGGGGGTCCCTTTCTGGAAACACCATATATTTT | CASSGYIRGSLSGNTIYF
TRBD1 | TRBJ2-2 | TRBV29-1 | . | TGCAGCGTTGAAGGTGTCGAAGGACAGGGGAAGACCGGGGAGCTGTTTTTT | CSVEGVEGQGKTGELFF
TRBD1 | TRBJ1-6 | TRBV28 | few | TGTGCCAGCAGTCCCCCGCCAGGGGGGTCACCCCTCCACTTT | CASSPPPGGSPLHF
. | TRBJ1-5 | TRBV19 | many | TGTGCCAGTAGTATAGCTGGGCCCGGGGGGCCCCAGCATTTT | CASSIAGPGGPQHF
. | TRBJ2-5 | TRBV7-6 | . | TGTGCCAGCAGCTCGGTGGCAGGACACCAAGAGACCCAGTACTTC | CASSSVAGHQETQYF
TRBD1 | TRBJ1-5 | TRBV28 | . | TGTGCCAGCAGACGTCTCGGACAGGGGGGGATGCCCCAGCATTTT | CASRRLGQGGMPQHF
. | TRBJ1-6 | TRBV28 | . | TGTGCCAGCTCCCCTGGGGATTCCTATAATTCACCCCTCCACTTT | CASSPGDSYNSPLHF
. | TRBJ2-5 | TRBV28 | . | TGTGCCAGCAGCTCCAGGGAGAGGGGAGAGACCCAGTACTTC | CASSSRERGETQYF
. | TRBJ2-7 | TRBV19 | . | TGTGCCAGTAGTATATTGGCCGGACAGGAGCAGTACTTC | CASSILAGQEQYF
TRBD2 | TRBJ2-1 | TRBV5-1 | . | TGCGCCAGCAGGGCGGCGGGGGGCTACAATGAGCAGTTCTTC | CASRAAGGYNEQFF
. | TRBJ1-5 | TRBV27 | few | TGTGCCAGCAGTCGATGGGGACCATTCAATCAGCCCCAGCATTTT | CASSRWGPFNQPQHF
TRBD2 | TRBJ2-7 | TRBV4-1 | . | TGCGCCAGCAGCCGGGAGGCTAGCGGGAGTACCTACGAGCAGTACTTC | CASSREASGSTYEQYF
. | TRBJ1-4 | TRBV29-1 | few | TGCAGCGTCCACCGGCCTAAAGGGGGTGAAAAACTGTTTTTT | CSVHRPKGGEKLFF
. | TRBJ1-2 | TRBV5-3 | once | TGTGCCAGAAGCTTGGCTTTCCCCGGGACAACTATCGTCTATGGCTACACCTTC | CARSLAFPGTTIVYGYTF
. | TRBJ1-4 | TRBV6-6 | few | TGTGCCAGCAGGGGAAAGAATGAAAAACTGTTTTTT | CASRGKNEKLFF
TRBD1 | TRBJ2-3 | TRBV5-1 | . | TGCGCCAGCAGCTTGGGCGGGACAGGGGGCCAAGATACGCAGTATTTT | CASSLGGTGGQDTQYF
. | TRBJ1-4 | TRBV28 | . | TGTGCCAGCAGAGACGCGAGGGGGGACTGGGAAAAACTGTTTTTT | CASRDARGDWEKLFF
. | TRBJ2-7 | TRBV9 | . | TGTGCCAGCAGCGCAAGAGGGGCACCTTGGGACGAGCAGTACTTC | CASSARGAPWDEQYF
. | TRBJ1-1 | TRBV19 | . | TGTGCCAGTAGGGGGGGGAACACTGAAGCTTTCTTT | CASRGGNTEAFF
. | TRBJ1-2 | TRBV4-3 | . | TGCGCCAGCAGCTTCCGGGAATCTGGCTACACCTTC | CASSFRESGYTF
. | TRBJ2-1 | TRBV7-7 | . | TGTGCCAGCAGCCCCCGACCCGATTACAATGAGCAGTTCTTC | CASSPRPDYNEQFF
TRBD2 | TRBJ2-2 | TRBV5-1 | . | TGCGCCAGCAGCTTGGGCCCCGGGCCTAGCGGGAGGAGCAGGACCGGGGAGCTGTTTTTT | CASSLGPGPSGRSRTGELFF
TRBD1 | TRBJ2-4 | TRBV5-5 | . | TGTGCCAGCAGCTCCCCGGGACAGACAAACATTCAGTACTTC | CASSSPGQTNIQYF
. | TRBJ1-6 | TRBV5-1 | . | TGCGCCAGCAGCTTGGCCGCCGGAGGCGCAAATTCACCCCTCCACTTT | CASSLAAGGANSPLHF
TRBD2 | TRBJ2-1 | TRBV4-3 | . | TGCGCCAGCAGCCAAAGGGCGGGGGGGCGAATCCATGAGCAGTTCTTC | CASSQRAGGRIHEQFF
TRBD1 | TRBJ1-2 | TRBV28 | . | TGTGCCAGCAGTTCGTCGGGACAGGGCCTTAACTATGGCTACACCTTC | CASSSSGQGLNYGYTF
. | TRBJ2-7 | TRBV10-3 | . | TGTGCCATCAGTACGGACAGAAACGAGCAGTACTTC | CAISTDRNEQYF